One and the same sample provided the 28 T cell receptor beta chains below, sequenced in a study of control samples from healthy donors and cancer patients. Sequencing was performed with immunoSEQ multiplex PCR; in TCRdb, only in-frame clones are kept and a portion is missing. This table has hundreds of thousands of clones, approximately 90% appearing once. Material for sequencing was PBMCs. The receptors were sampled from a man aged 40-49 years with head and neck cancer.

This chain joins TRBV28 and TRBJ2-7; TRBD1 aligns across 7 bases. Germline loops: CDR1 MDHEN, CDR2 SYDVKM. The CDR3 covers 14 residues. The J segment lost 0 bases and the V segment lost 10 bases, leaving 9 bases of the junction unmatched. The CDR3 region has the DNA TGTGCCACCTACACAGGGGCGAGCTCCTACGAGCAGTACTTC. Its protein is CATYTGASSYEQYF.

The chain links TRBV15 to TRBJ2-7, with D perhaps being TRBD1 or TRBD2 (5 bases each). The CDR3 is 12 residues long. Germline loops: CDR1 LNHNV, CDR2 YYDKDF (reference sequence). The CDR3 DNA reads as TGTGCCACCAGCAGAGATTCTGGGGGTGTCCAGGTC. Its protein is CATSRDSGGVQV.

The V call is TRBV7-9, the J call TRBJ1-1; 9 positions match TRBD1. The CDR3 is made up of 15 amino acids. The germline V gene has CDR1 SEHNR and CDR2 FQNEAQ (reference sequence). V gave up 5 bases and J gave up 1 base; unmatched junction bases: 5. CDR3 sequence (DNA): TGTGCCAGCAGCCCCCCGGACAGGGGGAACACTGAAGCTTTCTTT. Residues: CASSPPDRGNTEAFF.

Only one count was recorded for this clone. CDR3 residues: CASSRKDTDTQYF. CDR3 nucleotides: TGTGCCAGTAGTCGGAAGGACACAGATACGCAGTATTTT. The V gene is TRBV19, the J gene TRBJ2-3; D gene unclear. The CDR3 runs to 13 residues. In germline, CDR1 is LNHDA, CDR2 SQIVND (reference sequence). V was cut by 5 bases and J by 2 bases, with 8 bases left in between.

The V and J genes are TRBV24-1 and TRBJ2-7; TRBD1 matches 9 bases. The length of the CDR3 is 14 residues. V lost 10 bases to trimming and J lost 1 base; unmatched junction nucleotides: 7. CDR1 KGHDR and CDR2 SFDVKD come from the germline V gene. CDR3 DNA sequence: TGTGCCACGGGCCCGGGACAGGGATCCTACGAGCAGTACTTC. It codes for CATGPGQGSYEQYF.

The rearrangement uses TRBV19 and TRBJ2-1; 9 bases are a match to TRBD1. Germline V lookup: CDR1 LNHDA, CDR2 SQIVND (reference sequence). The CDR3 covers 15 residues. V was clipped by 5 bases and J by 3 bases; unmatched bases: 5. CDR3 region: CASSSDRGGYNEQFF. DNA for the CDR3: TGTGCCAGTAGTTCGGACAGGGGCGGCTACAATGAGCAGTTCTTC.

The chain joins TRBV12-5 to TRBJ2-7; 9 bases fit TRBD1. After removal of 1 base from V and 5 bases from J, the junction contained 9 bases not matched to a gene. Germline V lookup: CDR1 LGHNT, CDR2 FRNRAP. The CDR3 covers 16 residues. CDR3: CASGLAPRTGENEQYF. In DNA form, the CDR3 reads TGTGCTAGTGGTTTGGCGCCTCGGACAGGGGAGAACGAGCAGTACTTC.

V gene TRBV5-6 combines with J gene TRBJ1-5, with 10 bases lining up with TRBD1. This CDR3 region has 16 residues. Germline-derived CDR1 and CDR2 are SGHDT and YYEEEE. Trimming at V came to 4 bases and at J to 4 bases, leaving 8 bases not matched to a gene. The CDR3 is CASSIGTGARNQPQHF. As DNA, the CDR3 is TGTGCCAGCAGCATCGGGACAGGGGCCCGGAATCAGCCCCAGCATTTT.

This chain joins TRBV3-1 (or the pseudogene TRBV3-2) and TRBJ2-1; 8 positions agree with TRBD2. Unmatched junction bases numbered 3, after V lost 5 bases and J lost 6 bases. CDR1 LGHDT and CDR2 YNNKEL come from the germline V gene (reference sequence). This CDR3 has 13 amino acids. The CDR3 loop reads CASSWTSSNEQFF. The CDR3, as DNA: TGTGCCAGCAGCTGGACTAGCTCCAATGAGCAGTTCTTC.

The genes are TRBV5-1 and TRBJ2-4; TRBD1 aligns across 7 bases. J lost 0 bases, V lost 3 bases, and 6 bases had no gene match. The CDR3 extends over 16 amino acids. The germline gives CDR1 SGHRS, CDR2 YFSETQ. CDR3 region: CASSYTGVLAKNIQYF. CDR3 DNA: TGCGCCAGCAGCTACACAGGGGTTCTAGCCAAAAACATTCAGTACTTC. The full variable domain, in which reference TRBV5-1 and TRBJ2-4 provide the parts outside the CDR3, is KAGVTQTPRYLIKTRGQQVTLSCSPISGHRSVSWYQQTPGQGLQFLFEYFSETQRNKGNFPGRFSGRQFSNSRSEMNVSTLELGDSALYLCASSYTGVLAKNIQYFGAGTRLSVL.

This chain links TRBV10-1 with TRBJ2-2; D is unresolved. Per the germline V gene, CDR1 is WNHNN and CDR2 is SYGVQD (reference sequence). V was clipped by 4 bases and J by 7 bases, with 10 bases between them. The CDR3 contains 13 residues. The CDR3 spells CASSGNILGELFF. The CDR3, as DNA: TGCGCCAGCAGTGGTAACATCCTCGGGGAGCTGTTTTTT.

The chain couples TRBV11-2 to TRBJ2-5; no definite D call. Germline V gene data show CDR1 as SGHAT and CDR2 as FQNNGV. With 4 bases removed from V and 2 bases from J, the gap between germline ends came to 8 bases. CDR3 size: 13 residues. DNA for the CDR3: TGTGCCAGCAGCTCACAGAGACAAGAGACCCAGTACTTC. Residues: CASSSQRQETQYF.

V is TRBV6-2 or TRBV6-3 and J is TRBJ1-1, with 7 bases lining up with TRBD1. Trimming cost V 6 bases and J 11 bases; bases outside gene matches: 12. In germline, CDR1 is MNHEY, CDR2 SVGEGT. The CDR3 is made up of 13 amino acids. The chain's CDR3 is CASSDDRDSLAFF. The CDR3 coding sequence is TGTGCCAGCAGCGACGATCGGGACAGCCTTGCTTTCTTT.

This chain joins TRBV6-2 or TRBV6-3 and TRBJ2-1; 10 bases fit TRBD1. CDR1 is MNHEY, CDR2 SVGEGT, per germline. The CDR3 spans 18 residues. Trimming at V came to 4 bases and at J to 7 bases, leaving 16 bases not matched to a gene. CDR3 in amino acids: CASSSTGGTRGRSNEQFF. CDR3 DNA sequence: TGTGCCAGCAGTTCGACAGGGGGCACGAGGGGCCGATCGAATGAGCAGTTCTTC.

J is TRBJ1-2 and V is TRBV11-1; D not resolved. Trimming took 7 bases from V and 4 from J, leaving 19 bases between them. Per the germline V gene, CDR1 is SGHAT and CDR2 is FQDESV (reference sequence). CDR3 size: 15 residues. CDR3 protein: CASTPTDQSGYGYTF. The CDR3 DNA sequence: TGTGCCAGCACCCCGACGGACCAGAGCGGCTATGGCTACACCTTC.

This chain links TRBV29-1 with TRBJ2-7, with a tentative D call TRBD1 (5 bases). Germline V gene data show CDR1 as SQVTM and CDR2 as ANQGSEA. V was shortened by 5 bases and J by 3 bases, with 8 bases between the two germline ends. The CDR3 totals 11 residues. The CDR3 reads CSVYDSYEQYF. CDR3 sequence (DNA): TGCAGCGTTTATGACAGCTACGAGCAGTACTTC.

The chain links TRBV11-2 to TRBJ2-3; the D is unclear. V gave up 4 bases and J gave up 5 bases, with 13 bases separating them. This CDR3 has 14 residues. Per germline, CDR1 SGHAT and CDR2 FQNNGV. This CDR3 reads CASSSTLRVDTQYF. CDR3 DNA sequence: TGTGCCAGCAGCTCGACTCTCCGGGTAGATACGCAGTATTTT.

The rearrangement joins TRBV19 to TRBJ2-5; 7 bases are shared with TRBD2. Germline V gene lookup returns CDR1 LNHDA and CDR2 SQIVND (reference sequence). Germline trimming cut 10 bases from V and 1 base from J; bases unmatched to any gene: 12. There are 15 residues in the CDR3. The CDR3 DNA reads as TGTGCCACTCGCCCGACAGCGGGGTTCCAAGAGACCCAGTACTTC. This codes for CATRPTAGFQETQYF.

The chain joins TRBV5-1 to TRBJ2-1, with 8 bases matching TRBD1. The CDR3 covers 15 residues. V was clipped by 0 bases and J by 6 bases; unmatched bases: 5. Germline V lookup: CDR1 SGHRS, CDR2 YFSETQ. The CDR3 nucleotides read TGCGCCAGCAGCTTGGGGGGACAGGAAACCAATGAGCAGTTCTTC. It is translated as CASSLGGQETNEQFF.

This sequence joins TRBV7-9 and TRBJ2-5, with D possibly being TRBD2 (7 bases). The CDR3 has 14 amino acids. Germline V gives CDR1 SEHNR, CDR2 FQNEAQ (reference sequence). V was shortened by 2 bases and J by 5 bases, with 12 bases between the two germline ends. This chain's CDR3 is CASSLRGAWETQYF. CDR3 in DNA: TGTGCCAGCAGCTTACGGGGGGCATGGGAGACCCAGTACTTC. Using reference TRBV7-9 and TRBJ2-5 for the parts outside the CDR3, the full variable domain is DTGVSQNPRHKITKRGQNVTFRCDPISEHNRLYWYRQTLGQGPEFLTYFQNEAQLEKSRLLSDRFSAERPKGSFSTLEIQRTEQGDSAMYLCASSLRGAWETQYFGPGTRLLVL.

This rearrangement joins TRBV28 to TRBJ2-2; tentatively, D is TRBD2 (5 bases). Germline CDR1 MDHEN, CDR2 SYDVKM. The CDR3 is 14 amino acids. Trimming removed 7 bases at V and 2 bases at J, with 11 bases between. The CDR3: CASMGRTNTGELFF. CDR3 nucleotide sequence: TGTGCCAGCATGGGCAGGACTAACACCGGGGAGCTGTTTTTT.

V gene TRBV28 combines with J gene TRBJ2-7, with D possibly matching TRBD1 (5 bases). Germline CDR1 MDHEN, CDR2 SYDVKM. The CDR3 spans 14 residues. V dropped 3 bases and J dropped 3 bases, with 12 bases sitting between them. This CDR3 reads CASSFSPGLYEQYF. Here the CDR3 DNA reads TGTGCCAGCAGTTTTAGTCCAGGGCTCTACGAGCAGTACTTC.

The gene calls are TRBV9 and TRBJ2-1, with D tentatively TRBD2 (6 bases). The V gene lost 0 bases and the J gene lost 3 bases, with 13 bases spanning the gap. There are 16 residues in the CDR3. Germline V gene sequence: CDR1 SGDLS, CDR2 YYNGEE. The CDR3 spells CASSVAPGGHYNEQFF. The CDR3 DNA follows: TGTGCCAGCAGCGTAGCCCCCGGGGGTCACTACAATGAGCAGTTCTTC.

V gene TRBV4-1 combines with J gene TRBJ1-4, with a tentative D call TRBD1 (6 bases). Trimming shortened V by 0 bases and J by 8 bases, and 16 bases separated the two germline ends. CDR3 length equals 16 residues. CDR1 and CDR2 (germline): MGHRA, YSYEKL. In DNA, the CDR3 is TGCGCCAGCAGCCAAGACCGAGGGGGGACTTGGGAAAAACTGTTTTTT. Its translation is CASSQDRGGTWEKLFF.

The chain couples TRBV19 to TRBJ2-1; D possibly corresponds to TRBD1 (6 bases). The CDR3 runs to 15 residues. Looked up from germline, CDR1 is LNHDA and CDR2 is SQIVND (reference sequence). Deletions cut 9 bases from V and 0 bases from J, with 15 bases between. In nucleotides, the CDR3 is TGTGCCAGCAGGACAGTCGATAGCTCCTACAATGAGCAGTTCTTC. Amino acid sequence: CASRTVDSSYNEQFF.

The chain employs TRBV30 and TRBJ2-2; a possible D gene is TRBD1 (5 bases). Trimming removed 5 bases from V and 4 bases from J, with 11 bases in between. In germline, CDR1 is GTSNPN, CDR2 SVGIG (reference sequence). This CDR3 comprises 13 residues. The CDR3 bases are TGTGCCTGGGGAGTTACAGGCACCGGGGAGCTGTTTTTT. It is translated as CAWGVTGTGELFF.

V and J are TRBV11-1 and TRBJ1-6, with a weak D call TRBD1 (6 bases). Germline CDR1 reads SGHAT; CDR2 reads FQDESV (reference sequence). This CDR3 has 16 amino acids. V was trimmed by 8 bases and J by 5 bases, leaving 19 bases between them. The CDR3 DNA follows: TGTGCCAGCGGCTCTCGGGGGCCCGGCGATAATTCACCCCTCCACTTT. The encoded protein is CASGSRGPGDNSPLHF.

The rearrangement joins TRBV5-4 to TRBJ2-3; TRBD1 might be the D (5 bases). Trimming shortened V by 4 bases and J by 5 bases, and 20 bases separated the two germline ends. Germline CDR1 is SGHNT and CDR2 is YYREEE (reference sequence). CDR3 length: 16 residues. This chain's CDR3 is CASSGPAPRAGDTQYF. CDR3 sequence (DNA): TGTGCCAGCAGCGGTCCGGCCCCCAGGGCCGGAGATACGCAGTATTTT.